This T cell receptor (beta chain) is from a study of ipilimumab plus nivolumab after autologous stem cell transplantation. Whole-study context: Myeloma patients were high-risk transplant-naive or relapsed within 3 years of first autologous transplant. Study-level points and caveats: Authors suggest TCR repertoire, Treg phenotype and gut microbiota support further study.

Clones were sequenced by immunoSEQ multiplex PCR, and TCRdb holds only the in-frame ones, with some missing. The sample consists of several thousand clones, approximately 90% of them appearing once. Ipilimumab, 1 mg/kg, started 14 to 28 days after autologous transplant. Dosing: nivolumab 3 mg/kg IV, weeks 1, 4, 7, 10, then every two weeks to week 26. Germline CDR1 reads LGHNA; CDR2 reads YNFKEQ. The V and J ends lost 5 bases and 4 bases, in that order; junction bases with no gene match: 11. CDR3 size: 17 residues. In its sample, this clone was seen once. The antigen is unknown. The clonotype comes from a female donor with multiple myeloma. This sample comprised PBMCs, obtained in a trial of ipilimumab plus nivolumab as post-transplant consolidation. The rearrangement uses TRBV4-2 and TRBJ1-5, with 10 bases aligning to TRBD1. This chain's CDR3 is CASSLTRTGGINQPQHF. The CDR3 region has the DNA TGTGCCAGCAGCTTGACCCGGACAGGGGGAATTAATCAGCCCCAGCATTTT.